This T cell receptor beta chain was sequenced in a study of cytomegalovirus exposure and HLA in healthy donors. Study-wide findings and caveats: Reportedly, a later analysis found an Asian-associated ancestry cluster had fewer N-insertions than the approximately 700-donor mean. Some public TCRs appeared in many individuals, while most sequences were rare. Overall, about 160 TCR beta chains were annotated as cytomegalovirus-associated.

The study ran its PCR with 60 Vbeta and 13 Jbeta primers. Authors' methods: In a later analysis, roughly 10 million of approximately 86 million unique beta chains occurred in at least two donors. Clones were sequenced by immunoSEQ multiplex PCR, and TCRdb holds only the in-frame ones, with some missing. The V and J calls and clone size were taken over from that table, and D and trimming were inferred from the DNA. The sample lists roughly 120,000 clones, around 80% occurring once. Germline trimming cut 3 bases from V and 9 bases from J; bases unmatched to any gene: 5. CDR3 length: 13 residues. Germline assignment: CDR1 SGDLS and CDR2 YYNGEE. Worth noting for this clone: Its antigen is as yet unknown.

This clonotype was sampled from a woman under 40 in good health and CMV-seronegative. Material for sequencing was PBMCs. V and J are TRBV9 and TRBJ2-1; 8 positions match TRBD2. CDR3 in DNA: TGTGCCAGCAGCGCAAGACTAGCGAGTGAGCAGTTCTTC. Encoded protein: CASSARLASEQFF.